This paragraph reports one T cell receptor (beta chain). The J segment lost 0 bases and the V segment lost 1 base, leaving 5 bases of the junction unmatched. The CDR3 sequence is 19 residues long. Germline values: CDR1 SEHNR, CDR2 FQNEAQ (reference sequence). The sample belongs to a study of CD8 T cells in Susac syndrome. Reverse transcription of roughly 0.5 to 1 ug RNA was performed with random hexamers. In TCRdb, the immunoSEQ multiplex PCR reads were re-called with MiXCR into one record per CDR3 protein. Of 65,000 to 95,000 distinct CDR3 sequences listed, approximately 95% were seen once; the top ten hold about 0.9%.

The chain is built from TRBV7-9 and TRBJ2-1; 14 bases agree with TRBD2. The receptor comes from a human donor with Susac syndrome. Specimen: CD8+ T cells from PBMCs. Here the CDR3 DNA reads TGTGCCAGCAGCTTAGGGGGACTAGCGGGAGTCAGCTCCTACAATGAGCAGTTCTTC. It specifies CASSLGGLAGVSSYNEQFF.